The clone carrying this T cell receptor (beta chain) was recorded only once. Germline-derived CDR1 and CDR2 are WSHSY and SAAADI. This CDR3 is built from 16 residues. V was trimmed by 0 bases and J by 2 bases, leaving 10 bases between them. Clones were read by immunoSEQ multiplex PCR, and TCRdb kept only the in-frame ones, dropping some. The table includes about 130,000 clones, around 90% detected once. The data belong to a study of blood T cell repertoires in COVID-19. Sequencing was performed on peripheral blood. V is TRBV10-2 and J is TRBJ2-2; D perhaps matches TRBD1 (5 bases). The clonotype was recovered from a man aged 45 to 65 with COVID-19, enrolled during active disease. Here the CDR3 reads CASSESIGVNTGELFF. The CDR3 region has the DNA TGCGCCAGCAGTGAGTCGATAGGGGTCAACACCGGGGAGCTGTTTTTT.